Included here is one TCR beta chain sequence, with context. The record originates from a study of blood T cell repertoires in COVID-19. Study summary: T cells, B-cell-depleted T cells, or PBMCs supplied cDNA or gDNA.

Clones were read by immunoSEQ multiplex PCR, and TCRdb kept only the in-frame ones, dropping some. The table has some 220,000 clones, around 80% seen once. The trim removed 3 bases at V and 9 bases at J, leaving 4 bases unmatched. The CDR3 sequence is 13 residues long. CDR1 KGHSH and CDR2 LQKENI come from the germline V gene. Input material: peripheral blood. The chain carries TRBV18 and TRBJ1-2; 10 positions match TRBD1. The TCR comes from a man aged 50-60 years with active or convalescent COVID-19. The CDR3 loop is CASSPGTGDSYTF. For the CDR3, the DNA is TGTGCCAGCTCACCTGGGACAGGGGATAGCTACACCTTC.